The next 24 T cell receptor beta chains were all read from a single sample in a study of T-cell memory formation after mild COVID-19 (dated by TCRdb to 2020 to 2022). The method was 5' RACE. TCRdb lists the instrument as Illumina NovaSeq 6000. TCRdb reworked the public reads: Q25 trimming with fastp, MiXCR clone assembly, productive beta chains retained. CDR3 protein sequences are deduplicated, and each keeps its most common genes and DNA. This sample has roughly 300,000 distinct CDR3 sequences in its table, and 12% to 15% of those were observed once. The ten largest clones represent about 24% of the sample. Source material: PBMCs or a T cell subset sorted from them (not recorded which). These receptors were taken from a man between 18 and 29 years old who had mild COVID-19 (a few samples of this study predate the infection). The sample titles of this study are shuffled in the database, so cell type and time point are left out; the donor was told from shared clones.

The genes are TRBV6-2 or TRBV6-3 and TRBJ2-3; D unclear. Trimming stripped 2 bases from V and 4 bases from J, with 7 bases between. CDR3 length: 13 residues. Germline CDR1 reads MNHEY; CDR2 reads SVGEGT. Here the CDR3 DNA reads TGTGCCAGCAGTTACCGGACCCCAGATACGCAGTATTTT. Its translation: CASSYRTPDTQYF.

This clonotype has a handful of counts. V usage is TRBV15 and J usage is TRBJ2-7; 8 nucleotides agree with TRBD1. CDR1 and CDR2 (germline): LNHNV, YYDKDF (reference sequence). The J segment lost 2 bases and the V segment lost 3 bases, leaving 3 bases of the junction unmatched. The CDR3 totals 14 residues. The CDR3 DNA follows: TGTGCCACCAGCAGCGGGACAGGACCCTACGAGCAGTACGTC. The encoded protein is CATSSGTGPYEQYV.

The chain has TRBV12-3 or TRBV12-4 and TRBJ1-1; the D is unclear. CDR3 size: 14 residues. V shed 6 bases and J shed 0 bases, with 11 bases lying between them. The CDR3 protein is CASSPQSLNTEAFF. The CDR3 bases are TGTGCCAGCAGCCCCCAGTCTTTGAACACTGAAGCTTTCTTT.

This clonotype was counted many times. The gene calls are TRBV2 and TRBJ2-7; 9 bases are shared with TRBD1. V trimming: 6 bases; J trimming: 9 bases; junction bases outside the gene matches: 12. The CDR3 loop spans 14 amino acids. CDR1 SNHLY and CDR2 FYNNEI come from the germline V gene. The CDR3 sequence: CASSLSGTGNRQYF. In nucleotides, the CDR3 is TGTGCCAGCAGCCTATCCGGGACAGGGAACAGGCAGTACTTC.

This chain uses TRBV4-3 with TRBJ1-2, with 8 bases lining up with TRBD1. The CDR3 loop spans 14 amino acids. V lost 0 bases, J lost 3 bases, and 0 bases stayed unmatched. Germline V CDR1 and CDR2: LGHNA, YSLEER. CDR3 sequence reads: CASSQDRGHYGYTF. In DNA, the CDR3 is TGCGCCAGCAGCCAAGACAGGGGGCACTATGGCTACACCTTC.

V gene TRBV12-3 or TRBV12-4 combines with J gene TRBJ2-5, with D maybe TRBD2 (6 bases). Trimming shortened V by 5 bases and J by 3 bases, and 16 bases separated the two germline ends. The CDR3 loop spans 15 amino acids. The CDR3 is CASSPGGPPEETQYF. The CDR3, as DNA: TGTGCCAGCAGTCCCGGGGGACCTCCAGAAGAGACCCAGTACTTC.

The chain links TRBV7-2 to TRBJ1-2; 8 bases line up with TRBD1. Germline CDR1 is SGHTA and CDR2 is FQGNSA. CDR3 size: 16 residues. Germline trimming cut 4 bases from V and 3 bases from J; bases unmatched to any gene: 10. CDR3 loop: CASSSKTPGQDYGYTF. DNA of the CDR3: TGTGCCAGCAGCTCTAAGACTCCGGGACAGGACTATGGCTACACCTTC.

The count of this clonotype is one. V usage is TRBV7-3 and J usage is TRBJ2-2; the match to TRBD1 covers 7 bases. V lost 3 bases, J lost 6 bases, and 7 bases stayed unmatched. The length of the CDR3 is 15 residues. Germline V gene lookup returns CDR1 SGHTA and CDR2 FQGTGA. In DNA form, the CDR3 reads TGTGCCAGCAGCTTTGCTGGGCAGGGGGCCGGGGAGCTGTTTTTT. Residues: CASSFAGQGAGELFF.

This clonotype was recorded at least ten times. V and J are TRBV4-3 and TRBJ2-3; no definite D call. Per germline, CDR1 LGHNA and CDR2 YSLEER. This CDR3 region has 15 residues. Trimming left V 0 bases short and J 5 bases short, with 12 bases between. CDR3 region: CASSQEAQYEDTQYF. CDR3 nucleotides: TGCGCCAGCAGCCAAGAGGCACAGTATGAAGATACGCAGTATTTT.

This clonotype was seen only a few times. This chain connects TRBV29-1 to TRBJ2-7; D unresolved. Looked up from germline, CDR1 is SQVTM and CDR2 is ANQGSEA. V shed 5 bases and J shed 8 bases, with 13 bases lying between them. The CDR3 extends over 11 amino acids. CDR3 region: CSVWAVNQQYF. The CDR3 bases are TGCAGCGTTTGGGCGGTAAACCAGCAGTACTTC.

This chain uses TRBV6-5 with TRBJ1-1; no definite D call. CDR3 length: 13 amino acids. Per germline, CDR1 MNHEY and CDR2 SVGAGI. The V gene lost 5 bases and the J gene lost 11 bases, with 18 bases spanning the gap. CDR3 protein: CASSPGPWGIAFF. CDR3 DNA: TGTGCCAGCAGTCCTGGGCCGTGGGGTATTGCTTTCTTT.

For the CDR3, the DNA is TGTGCCAGCAGTTACTCCCACGGGGGGGTCGGGGAAAAACTGTTTTTT. Its protein is CASSYSHGGVGEKLFF. The chain combines TRBV6-6 with TRBJ1-4; maybe TRBD1 (5 bases). Trimming stripped 0 bases from V and 8 bases from J, with 16 bases between. This CDR3 spans 16 amino acids. Germline CDR1 and CDR2: MNHNY and SVGAGI (reference sequence).

The table lists this clonotype with a few counts. The chain joins TRBV18 to TRBJ1-2, with D perhaps TRBD1 (6 bases). With 0 bases removed from V and 6 bases from J, the gap between germline ends came to 11 bases. CDR3 length equals 14 residues. Germline V gene data show CDR1 as KGHSH and CDR2 as LQKENI. The CDR3 reads CASSPPWGADGYTF. The DNA for the CDR3 is TGTGCCAGCTCACCACCGTGGGGGGCGGATGGCTACACCTTC.

This clonotype came up a few times. The CDR3, as DNA: TGTGCCACCAGCAGAGATTCCTCGGGTGGGGAGCTGTTTTTT. The encoded protein is CATSRDSSGGELFF. The V gene is TRBV15, the J gene TRBJ2-2, with D unresolved. Germline values: CDR1 LNHNV, CDR2 YYDKDF (reference sequence). Trimming took 0 bases from V and 8 from J, leaving 10 bases between them. The CDR3 is 14 residues long.

This clonotype has at least ten counts. V is TRBV6-5 and J is TRBJ2-1, with 8 bases fitting TRBD1. This CDR3 contains 13 residues. Trimming took 6 bases from V and 7 from J; bases not matched to a gene: 5. Per germline, CDR1 MNHEY and CDR2 SVGAGI. The CDR3: CASSTTGGNEQFF. The CDR3 DNA reads as TGTGCCAGCAGCACCACAGGGGGAAATGAGCAGTTCTTC.

This clonotype was seen only a few times. The chain has TRBV7-9 and TRBJ1-1; tentative D call: TRBD1 (6 bases). V gave up 3 bases and J gave up 8 bases, with 10 bases separating them. This CDR3 spans 12 amino acids. The germline V gene encodes CDR1 SEHNR and CDR2 FQNEAQ (reference sequence). CDR3 region: CASSFRGLEAFF. CDR3 coding DNA: TGTGCCAGCAGCTTCAGGGGATTAGAAGCTTTCTTT.

V gene TRBV13 combines with J gene TRBJ2-3; D might be TRBD1 (6 bases). Trimming left V 5 bases short and J 2 bases short, with 11 bases between. Germline V gene lookup returns CDR1 PRHDT and CDR2 FYEKMQ (reference sequence). CDR3 length: 14 amino acids. The chain's CDR3 is CASSPQGNTDTQYF. CDR3 in DNA: TGTGCCAGCAGCCCACAGGGAAACACAGATACGCAGTATTTT.

The chain is built from TRBV5-1 and TRBJ2-2; a weak D match, TRBD2 (5 bases). CDR3 size: 16 residues. CDR1 and CDR2 from the germline V gene are SGHRS and YFSETQ. V lost 2 bases and J lost 4, with 15 bases in between. The CDR3 DNA is TGCGCCAGCAGCTTAAATAAAGGCGAGGGCACCGGGGAGCTGTTTTTT. It yields the protein CASSLNKGEGTGELFF.

The chain joins TRBV12-3 or TRBV12-4 to TRBJ1-1; D gene unclear. Trimming cost V 8 bases and J 5 bases, with 18 bases left between them. This CDR3 has 14 residues. The CDR3 loop is CASGLLGERTEAFF. Written as DNA, the CDR3 is TGTGCCAGCGGATTGTTGGGTGAGAGGACTGAAGCTTTCTTT.

There are a few counts of this clonotype. The DNA of the CDR3 is TGTGCCAGCAGTTCTCTTTGGACAGGGACGAACACTGAAGCTTTCTTT. Amino acids: CASSSLWTGTNTEAFF. The V gene is TRBV28, the J gene TRBJ1-1; 8 nucleotides line up with TRBD1. This CDR3 has 16 residues. Germline CDR1 is MDHEN and CDR2 is SYDVKM. V was clipped by 4 bases and J by 1 base; unmatched bases: 8.

This clonotype occurred many times. The CDR3: CASSLGGRQPQHF. Here the CDR3 DNA reads TGCGCCAGCAGCTTGGGGGGACGGCAGCCCCAGCATTTT. V is TRBV5-1 and J is TRBJ1-5; TRBD1 is a possible D gene (5 bases). The V end was cut by 0 bases, the J end by 7 bases, with 8 bases between. CDR1 SGHRS and CDR2 YFSETQ come from the germline V gene. The CDR3 length is 13 residues.

This clonotype has just a few counts. J is TRBJ1-3 and V is TRBV4-3; TRBD1 matches 8 bases. Germline trimming cut 4 bases from V and 3 bases from J; bases unmatched to any gene: 11. Germline V gives CDR1 LGHNA, CDR2 YSLEER. The CDR3 consists of 17 residues. The CDR3 is CASSLDISGQGGNTIYF. CDR3 DNA: TGCGCCAGCAGCCTGGATATAAGCGGACAGGGTGGAAACACCATATATTTT.

This clonotype was detected only a few times. The DNA for the CDR3 is TGTGCCTGGAGCAGGGCGGGAGAAAAACTGTTTTTT. Amino acids: CAWSRAGEKLFF. This sequence joins TRBV30 and TRBJ1-4, with TRBD1 as a possible D gene (5 bases). This CDR3 spans 12 amino acids. Trimming took 3 bases from V and 8 from J, leaving 10 bases between them. Per the germline V gene, CDR1 is GTSNPN and CDR2 is SVGIG (reference sequence).

This clonotype was found a few times. The chain couples TRBV5-1 to TRBJ2-1; no reliable D call. CDR1 is SGHRS and CDR2 is YFSETQ in the germline V gene. The CDR3 has 16 residues. The V gene lost 0 bases and the J gene lost 0 bases, with 10 bases spanning the gap. The CDR3 loop reads CASSLDGDNSYNEQFF. The CDR3 region has the DNA TGCGCCAGCAGCTTGGATGGCGACAACTCCTACAATGAGCAGTTCTTC.